This paragraph covers one TCR beta chain sequence. Its antigen is not identified. V was clipped by 2 bases and J by 0 bases, with 10 bases between them. CDR3 length: 15 amino acids. CDR1 and CDR2 from the germline V gene are MDHEN and SYDVKM. Some clones are missing from TCRdb's copy, which holds only in-frame ones; the method was immunoSEQ multiplex PCR. The table records 100,000 to 130,000 clones, around 93% of them present only once. These data are taken from a study of OX40 agonist ivuxolimab in advanced cancers. As for the study in general: The study enrolled dose-escalation patients with hepatocellular carcinoma, melanoma, renal cell or head and neck cancer. Findings and caveats of the study: It was not determined which antigens were specifically recognized by the peripheral T cells that had undergone clonal expansion. Doses of 0.1 to 3.0 mg/kg were accompanied by clonal expansion of CD4+ and CD8+ blood T cells by week 6.

This clonotype originated in an adult with an advanced solid tumor such as melanoma, head and neck, liver or kidney cancer. The J gene is TRBJ1-1, the V gene TRBV28; no clear D gene. The sequencing used CD4+ or CD8+ T cells sorted from blood, collected in a trial of the OX40 agonist ivuxolimab. The CDR3 bases are TGTGCCAGCAGTTTACCCCCGGCCATGAACACTGAAGCTTTCTTT. Encoded protein: CASSLPPAMNTEAFF.